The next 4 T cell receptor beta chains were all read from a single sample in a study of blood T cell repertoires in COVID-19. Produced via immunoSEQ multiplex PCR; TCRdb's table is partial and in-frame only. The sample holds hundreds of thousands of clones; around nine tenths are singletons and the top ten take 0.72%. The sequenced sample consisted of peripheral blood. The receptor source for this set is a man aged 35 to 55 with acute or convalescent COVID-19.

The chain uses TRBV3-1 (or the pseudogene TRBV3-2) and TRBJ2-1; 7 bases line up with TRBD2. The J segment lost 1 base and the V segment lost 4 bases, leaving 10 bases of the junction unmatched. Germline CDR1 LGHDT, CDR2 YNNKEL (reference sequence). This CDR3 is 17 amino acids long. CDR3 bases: TGTGCCAGCAGCCCGCTCGGGCTAGCGGATTCCTACAATGAGCAGTTCTTC. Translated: CASSPLGLADSYNEQFF.

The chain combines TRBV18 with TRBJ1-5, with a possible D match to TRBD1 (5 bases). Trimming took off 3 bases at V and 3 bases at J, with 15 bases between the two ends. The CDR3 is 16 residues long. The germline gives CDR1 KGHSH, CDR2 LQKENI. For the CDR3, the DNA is TGTGCCAGCTCACCGGATCTCGGCAGGGTCAATCAGCCCCAGCATTTT. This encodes CASSPDLGRVNQPQHF.

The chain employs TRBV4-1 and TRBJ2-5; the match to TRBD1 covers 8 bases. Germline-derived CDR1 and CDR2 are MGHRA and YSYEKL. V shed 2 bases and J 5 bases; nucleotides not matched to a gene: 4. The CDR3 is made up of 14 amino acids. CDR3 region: CASSQNRGTETQYF. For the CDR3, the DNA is TGCGCCAGCAGCCAAAACAGGGGGACGGAGACCCAGTACTTC.

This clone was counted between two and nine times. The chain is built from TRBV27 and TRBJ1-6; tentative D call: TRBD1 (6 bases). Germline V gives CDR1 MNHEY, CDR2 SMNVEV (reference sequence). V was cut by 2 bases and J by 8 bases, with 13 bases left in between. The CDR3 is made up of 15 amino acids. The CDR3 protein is CASSLGGALDSPLHF. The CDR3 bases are TGTGCCAGCAGTTTAGGGGGGGCCCTCGATTCACCCCTCCACTTT.